This passage covers 4 T cell receptor beta chains from one sample sequenced in a study of blood T cell repertoires in COVID-19. Libraries were prepared by immunoSEQ multiplex PCR; TCRdb keeps only in-frame clonotypes and omits some of them. The sample holds 150,000 to 200,000 clones, approximately 82% seen once. Sequencing input: peripheral blood. The receptors shown here come from a woman aged 40 to 55 with COVID-19, enrolled during active disease.

The V call is TRBV13, the J call TRBJ2-1, with a weak D call TRBD2 (6 bases). The V end lost 5 bases, the J end lost 0 bases, and 8 bases lay between the germline ends. In germline, CDR1 is PRHDT, CDR2 FYEKMQ (reference sequence). The CDR3 has 14 residues. The CDR3, as DNA: TGTGCCAGCAGCCCCGGGAGCTCCTACAATGAGCAGTTCTTC. This sequence encodes CASSPGSSYNEQFF.

The CDR3 DNA sequence: TGCAGCGTTCTGAGGGATGATGGCTACACCTTC. Its translation: CSVLRDDGYTF. The chain links TRBV29-1 to TRBJ1-2, with unresolved D. The CDR3 covers 11 residues. Trimming took 5 bases from V and 6 from J, leaving 10 bases between them. Germline-derived CDR1 and CDR2 are SQVTM and ANQGSEA.

V usage is TRBV4-1 and J usage is TRBJ2-7; weak D call: TRBD2 (6 bases). Germline-derived CDR1 and CDR2 are MGHRA and YSYEKL. Trimming removed 1 base from V and 4 bases from J, with 17 bases in between. This CDR3 contains 16 residues. The DNA for the CDR3 is TGCGCCAGCAGCCAAGTCAGGCGGGACGCCGGTTACGAGCAGTACTTC. Residues: CASSQVRRDAGYEQYF.

This clone was observed a few times. This chain connects TRBV14 to TRBJ1-6; D might be TRBD1 (5 bases). From germline, CDR1 is SGHDN and CDR2 FVKESK. The CDR3 sequence is 17 residues long. Deletions cut 1 base from V and 0 bases from J, with 10 bases between. CDR3 DNA sequence: TGTGCCAGCAGCCAAGGGTCAGGACACTCCTATAATTCACCCCTCCACTTT. Translating it yields CASSQGSGHSYNSPLHF.